These T cell receptor beta chains were read from a single sample in a study of T cell responses to AZD1222 COVID-19 vaccine. Using immunoSEQ multiplex PCR, the repertoire was profiled, and TCRdb retains in-frame clones only, with some absent. Of around 140,000 clones listed, 85% to 95% are singletons. Here the sequenced sample was peripheral blood, taken after recovery from COVID-19. The receptors here all came from an adult who had recovered from COVID-19. Each CDR3 is given with its conserved first and last residue. A D gene is named only where the DNA matches it firmly. Not every row has a clone size; where given, it reads once, few, many or a size class.

J,D,V,size,DNA,CDR3
TRBJ2-7,NA,TRBV11-2,NA,TGTGCCAGCAGCTTAAGTACTCTCCTTGGGGAGCAGTACTTC,CASSLSTLLGEQYF
TRBJ2-1,TRBD1,TRBV15,NA,TGTGCCACCAGCAAAATCCGGGACAGGGGCACCAATGAGCAGTTCTTC,CATSKIRDRGTNEQFF
TRBJ1-2,NA,TRBV21-1,once,TGTGCCAGCAGCAAAGAGGTGGGACAGTGGAGCTATGGCTACACCTTC,CASSKEVGQWSYGYTF
TRBJ2-1,TRBD2,TRBV4-1,NA,TGCGCCAGCAGCCAACCGGGACTAGCGGGATTCAATGAGCAGTTCTTC,CASSQPGLAGFNEQFF
TRBJ2-7,NA,TRBV10-3,NA,TGTGCCATCAGTGAGTCGAGGGTGGGGAGAGAGCAGTACTTC,CAISESRVGREQYF
TRBJ2-3,NA,TRBV24-1,NA,TGTGCCACCAGTGATTTGTCCCGGGGCACAGATACGCAGTATTTT,CATSDLSRGTDTQYF
TRBJ1-1,TRBD1,TRBV7-9,NA,TGTGCCAGCAGCTTTGCGACAGGGGGGTTCACTGAAGCTTTCTTT,CASSFATGGFTEAFF
TRBJ1-2,NA,TRBV28,NA,TGTGCCAGCAGTTCGCTGGAGAGCTATGGCTACACCTTC,CASSSLESYGYTF
TRBJ1-2,TRBD1,TRBV7-9,NA,TGTGCCAGCAGCATGGGACAGAGCTATGGCTACACCTTC,CASSMGQSYGYTF
TRBJ2-7,TRBD1,TRBV29-1,NA,TGCAGCGTTGAAGACCCGACGGACAGGGACGAGCAGTACTTC,CSVEDPTDRDEQYF
TRBJ1-2,TRBD1,TRBV5-1,NA,TGCGCCAGCAGCTGGGGGACAGGGGTCTATGGCTACACCTTC,CASSWGTGVYGYTF
TRBJ2-3,TRBD2,TRBV4-1,NA,TGCGCCAGCAGCCAAGAAAGGCTCGCGGGAGGCGTCACAGATACGCAGTATTTT,CASSQERLAGGVTDTQYF
TRBJ1-1,NA,TRBV5-4,few,TGTGCCAGCAGCAACCAGAACACTGAAGCTTTCTTT,CASSNQNTEAFF
TRBJ1-1,TRBD1,TRBV28,NA,TGTGCCAGCAGTCGACAGGGGAACACTGAAGCTTTCTTT,CASSRQGNTEAFF